The 32 T cell receptor beta chains below come from one sample, sequenced in a study of identical twins. Each CDR3 protein is one row after TCRdb ran MiXCR on the 5' RACE reads. There are 200,000 to 300,000 distinct CDR3 sequences in the sample; approximately 6.8% occur only once, and less than 6.5% lies in the top ten. This same sample was also part of a study on yellow fever vaccine responses in identical twins.

Material: CD8+ T cells sorted from blood. These receptors came from a woman younger than 35 in good health.

In its sample, this clonotype was seen a few times. The chain is built from TRBV6-5 and TRBJ2-1; 9 bases are shared with TRBD2. Trimming removed 1 base from V and 9 bases from J; junction bases left unmatched: 7. Per germline, CDR1 MNHEY and CDR2 SVGAGI. The CDR3 spans 15 residues. CDR3 coding DNA: TGTGCCAGCAGTTACTTGGCGGGAGGGCACTCTGAGCAGTTCTTC. Translation gives CASSYLAGGHSEQFF.

On this clonotype itself: It is likely a read error, because the conserved phenylalanine at the end of the CDR3 is missing. The chain has TRBV2 and TRBJ2-7, with 7 bases identical to TRBD2. Germline assignment: CDR1 SNHLY and CDR2 FYNNEI. The trim removed 7 bases at V and 5 bases at J, leaving 8 bases unmatched. This CDR3 is built from 13 residues. The CDR3 DNA reads TGTGCCAGCACTAACTTAGCGGGTCACGAGCAGTACTTA. Amino acids: CASTNLAGHEQYL.

There are a few counts of this clonotype. In nucleotides, the CDR3 is TGTGCCAGCAGTTGGGCGGGGAGCGGGGCCCTCAATGAGCAGTTCTTC. Protein product: CASSWAGSGALNEQFF. The V call is TRBV6-5, the J call TRBJ2-1; 7 bases align to TRBD2. CDR3 length equals 16 residues. J was trimmed by 6 bases and V by 4 bases; bases with no gene match: 12. Germline V gives CDR1 MNHEY, CDR2 SVGAGI.

This clonotype has at least ten counts. This rearrangement joins TRBV27 to TRBJ1-2; no firm D call. The CDR3 is made up of 13 amino acids. Trimming shortened V by 2 bases and J by 8 bases, and 12 bases separated the two germline ends. Germline V CDR1 and CDR2: MNHEY, SMNVEV (reference sequence). The CDR3 DNA reads as TGTGCCAGCAGTTTAAGATGGGGTAGAGGCTACACCTTC. This encodes CASSLRWGRGYTF.

The gene calls are TRBV3-1 and TRBJ2-5, with 11 bases fitting TRBD2. CDR3 length equals 17 residues. The germline V gene has CDR1 LGHDT and CDR2 YNNKEL (reference sequence). V lost 0 bases, J lost 3 bases, and 6 bases stayed unmatched. CDR3 nucleotide sequence: TGTGCCAGCAGCCAAGATCAGACTAGCGGGGCGGAAGAGACCCAGTACTTC. Its translation is CASSQDQTSGAEETQYF.

The rearrangement uses TRBV29-1 and TRBJ2-1, with TRBD2 identical over 9 bases. The CDR3 extends over 14 amino acids. Germline V gene sequence: CDR1 SQVTM, CDR2 ANQGSEA. Trimming cost V 3 bases and J 8 bases; bases outside gene matches: 8. This chain's CDR3 is CSVDGAGGPDEQFF. CDR3 DNA sequence: TGCAGCGTTGATGGTGCGGGAGGGCCTGATGAGCAGTTCTTC.

The chain carries TRBV15 and TRBJ1-2; 9 bases align to TRBD1. Per the germline V gene, CDR1 is LNHNV and CDR2 is YYDKDF (reference sequence). V lost 1 base, J lost 3 bases, and 3 bases stayed unmatched. There are 15 residues in the CDR3. The chain's CDR3 is CATSRVDRGDYGYTF. The CDR3 bases are TGTGCCACCAGCAGAGTGGACAGGGGAGACTATGGCTACACCTTC.

The sample holds many counts of this clonotype. J is TRBJ1-1 and V is TRBV21-1. TRBV21-1 constitutes a pseudogene. The CDR3 covers 10 residues. The CDR3 DNA reads TGTGCCAGCAGCAACACTGAAGCTTTCTTT. Protein sequence: CASSNTEAFF.

This clonotype appeared a few times. This chain connects TRBV27 to TRBJ1-5; maybe TRBD1 (5 bases). CDR1 is MNHEY and CDR2 is SMNVEV in the germline V gene (reference sequence). V was cut by 3 bases and J by 6 bases, with 9 bases left in between. The CDR3 length is 13 residues. This chain's CDR3 is CASSFGGAQPQHF. The CDR3 DNA reads as TGTGCCAGCAGTTTCGGAGGGGCTCAGCCCCAGCATTTT.

The chain couples TRBV28 to TRBJ2-1; 8 bases are shared with TRBD1. V lost 5 bases, J lost 6 bases, and 12 bases stayed unmatched. The CDR3 extends over 16 amino acids. The germline V gene has CDR1 MDHEN and CDR2 SYDVKM. The CDR3 DNA sequence: TGTGCCAGCAGTCGCTCGCAGGGGGCGAAACCCAATGAGCAGTTCTTC. Translated, it gives CASSRSQGAKPNEQFF.

This clonotype was seen more than once but under ten times. This chain connects TRBV19 to TRBJ2-7; TRBD2 is a possible D gene (7 bases). Germline V gene sequence: CDR1 LNHDA, CDR2 SQIVND (reference sequence). The CDR3 contains 14 residues. Trimming pared 3 bases from V and 5 bases from J, leaving 14 bases between. The CDR3 DNA reads TGTGCCAGTAGTATGGCGGGGGCGGTAAACGAGCAGTACTTC. Its translation: CASSMAGAVNEQYF.

V and J are TRBV5-1 and TRBJ2-5; unclear D gene. Germline V gene sequence: CDR1 SGHRS, CDR2 YFSETQ. The CDR3 has 11 residues. V was clipped by 0 bases and J by 13 bases, with 10 bases between them. CDR3 in DNA: TGCGCCAGCAGCTTGGCCACGGAGATGTACTTC. As protein: CASSLATEMYF.

This clonotype appeared a few times. The chain uses TRBV7-6 and TRBJ2-7; 8 bases align to TRBD2. CDR3 length: 15 amino acids. Germline V gives CDR1 SGHVS, CDR2 FNYEAQ. V was clipped by 4 bases and J by 6 bases; unmatched bases: 11. CDR3 loop: CASSWQAGVKIEQYF. The CDR3 region has the DNA TGTGCCAGCAGCTGGCAAGCGGGAGTGAAGATCGAGCAGTACTTC.

In this sample, this clonotype turned up a few times. This chain connects TRBV5-1 to TRBJ2-2, with TRBD1 as a possible D gene (5 bases). Trimming took off 5 bases at V and 4 bases at J, with 12 bases between the two ends. CDR3 length: 14 residues. Looked up from germline, CDR1 is SGHRS and CDR2 is YFSETQ. The CDR3 nucleotides read TGCGCCAGCAGAGGGGAAGGCGGCACCGGGGAGCTGTTTTTT. Translation gives CASRGEGGTGELFF.

This chain connects TRBV2 to TRBJ2-7; perhaps D is TRBD1 or TRBD2 (6 bases each). V was pared by 11 bases and J by 5 bases, with 19 bases between. This CDR3 is built from 13 residues. Germline assignment: CDR1 SNHLY and CDR2 FYNNEI. CDR3 amino acids: CADRGGLGDEQYV. The CDR3, as DNA: TGTGCCGATCGTGGGGGGCTCGGGGACGAGCAGTACGTC.

This clonotype occurred a few times. The chain recombines TRBV29-1 with TRBJ2-1; the match to TRBD1 covers 7 bases. With V trimmed by 1 base and J by 1 base, 7 bases remained unmatched. The CDR3 consists of 16 residues. CDR1 is SQVTM, CDR2 ANQGSEA, per germline. This chain's CDR3 is CSVEGGRGQSYNEQFF. The CDR3 nucleotides read TGCAGCGTTGAAGGAGGTCGGGGACAGTCCTACAATGAGCAGTTCTTC.

This chain links TRBV6-5 with TRBJ1-5, with D tentatively TRBD1 (6 bases). CDR3 length equals 17 residues. From germline, CDR1 is MNHEY and CDR2 SVGAGI. V shed 2 bases and J shed 1 base, with 15 bases lying between them. The DNA for the CDR3 is TGTGCCAGCAGTTACACCCACAGGGTAGGGAGCAATCAGCCCCAGCATTTT. Amino acid sequence: CASSYTHRVGSNQPQHF.

Many counts were recorded for this clonotype. The chain combines TRBV4-2 with TRBJ1-4; 8 nucleotides align to TRBD1. The CDR3 length is 17 residues. CDR1 is LGHNA and CDR2 is YNFKEQ in the germline V gene. Unmatched junction bases numbered 7, after V lost 0 bases and J lost 4 bases. The CDR3 nucleotides are TGTGCCAGCAGCCAAGAGGGGCAGGGGGCTGGTAATGAAAAACTGTTTTTT. Protein sequence: CASSQEGQGAGNEKLFF.

This clonotype was recorded many times. The chain links TRBV29-1 to TRBJ2-2, with 7 bases that match TRBD1. Germline assignment: CDR1 SQVTM and CDR2 ANQGSEA. The J segment lost 2 bases and the V segment lost 4 bases, leaving 10 bases of the junction unmatched. The CDR3 contains 16 residues. The CDR3 is CSVVLGQDTNTGELFF. Here the CDR3 DNA reads TGCAGCGTTGTGCTAGGACAGGATACTAACACCGGGGAGCTGTTTTTT.

The V and J genes are TRBV7-9 and TRBJ2-5, with D possibly matching TRBD1 (5 bases). In germline, CDR1 is SEHNR, CDR2 FQNEAQ (reference sequence). The CDR3 covers 15 residues. The ends were cut back, 1 base at V and 5 bases at J, with 14 bases in the middle. Here the CDR3 DNA reads TGTGCCAGCAGCTTAGGATATGGGGCTGGGGAGACCCAGTACTTC. This codes for CASSLGYGAGETQYF. The variable domain in full, completed from reference TRBV7-9 and TRBJ2-5, reads DTGVSQNPRHKITKRGQNVTFRCDPISEHNRLYWYRQTLGQGPEFLTYFQNEAQLEKSRLLSDRFSAERPKGSFSTLEIQRTEQGDSAMYLCASSLGYGAGETQYFGPGTRLLVL.

This clonotype was picked up a small number of times. The chain carries TRBV6-1 and TRBJ2-2; 9 bases fit TRBD2. This CDR3 comprises 15 residues. J gave up 5 bases and V 4 bases, and 5 bases lay outside the gene matches. Germline V gene data show CDR1 as MNHNS and CDR2 as SASEGT. This CDR3 reads CASSALAGRTGELFF. The CDR3, as DNA: TGTGCCAGCAGTGCGCTAGCGGGACGAACCGGGGAGCTGTTTTTT.

The chain employs TRBV12-3 or TRBV12-4 and TRBJ1-5, with D unresolved. The CDR3 sequence is 14 residues long. V shed 6 bases and J shed 5 bases, with 14 bases lying between them. The CDR3 DNA sequence: TGTGCCAGCAGCCCGTTCTCCCCGGATCAGCCCCAGCATTTT. Its translation is CASSPFSPDQPQHF.

This clonotype appeared many times. The V call is TRBV7-9, the J call TRBJ1-1; D ambiguous. V dropped 5 bases and J dropped 3 bases, with 13 bases sitting between them. The V gene's germline CDR1 is SEHNR and CDR2 FQNEAQ (reference sequence). This CDR3 is built from 14 residues. The CDR3 coding sequence is TGTGCCAGCAGCCCGCCGGGGAGGGACACTGAAGCTTTCTTT. Amino acid sequence: CASSPPGRDTEAFF.

The table lists this clonotype with many counts. This chain connects TRBV9 to TRBJ2-5; perhaps TRBD2 as D (5 bases). Germline V gene sequence: CDR1 SGDLS, CDR2 YYNGEE. V was cut by 0 bases and J by 5 bases, with 17 bases left in between. The CDR3 covers 16 residues. CDR3 amino acids: CASSVGVQAPGETQYF. The CDR3 DNA reads as TGTGCCAGCAGCGTAGGGGTTCAGGCCCCGGGGGAGACCCAGTACTTC.

V is TRBV28 and J is TRBJ2-4, with TRBD1 identical over 8 bases. Germline CDR1 MDHEN, CDR2 SYDVKM. The CDR3 runs 15 residues. Trimming removed 3 bases from V and 8 bases from J; junction bases left unmatched: 9. The CDR3 loop reads CASSFLADREDIQYF. CDR3 in DNA: TGTGCCAGCAGTTTTCTCGCGGACAGGGAGGACATTCAGTACTTC.

This clonotype was detected ten times or more. CDR3 in DNA: TGCGCCAGCAGCTTTGGGGGTTTGACTGAAGCTTTCTTT. This codes for CASSFGGLTEAFF. The chain is built from TRBV5-1 and TRBJ1-1; tentatively, D is TRBD1 (5 bases). The V end was cut by 2 bases, the J end by 5 bases, with 10 bases between. Looked up from germline, CDR1 is SGHRS and CDR2 is YFSETQ. The CDR3 has 13 amino acids.

The chain employs TRBV6-1 and TRBJ2-7, with 7 bases identical to TRBD2. Germline loops: CDR1 MNHNS, CDR2 SASEGT. The CDR3 totals 17 residues. The trim removed 1 base at V and 0 bases at J, leaving 9 bases unmatched. This CDR3 reads CASSEVSTSLSSYEQYF. The DNA for the CDR3 is TGTGCCAGCAGTGAAGTCTCGACTAGCTTAAGCTCCTACGAGCAGTACTTC.

J is TRBJ2-5 and V is TRBV7-9; no clear D. CDR1 and CDR2 (germline): SEHNR, FQNEAQ (reference sequence). This CDR3 has 16 residues. V lost 5 bases and J 5 bases, leaving 21 bases between the germline ends. CDR3 bases: TGTGCCAGCAGCACTGCCAAAAGGCCCTCCTGGGAGACCCAGTACTTC. Amino acid sequence: CASSTAKRPSWETQYF.

The chain combines TRBV7-8 with TRBJ2-1; 7 bases agree with TRBD2. Per germline, CDR1 SGHVS and CDR2 FQNEAQ. CDR3 length equals 16 residues. V shed 1 base, J shed 7 bases, and the junction held 10 bases outside the gene matches. CDR3 DNA sequence: TGTGCCAGCAGCTTAGAGGACTCTCAAGCGGGGAATGAGCAGTTCTTC. Translated, it gives CASSLEDSQAGNEQFF.

This clonotype has at least ten counts. V and J are TRBV12-3 or TRBV12-4 and TRBJ2-1, with TRBD2 identical over 8 bases. The V and J ends lost 3 bases and 8 bases, in that order; junction bases with no gene match: 9. This CDR3 is 15 amino acids long. CDR3 DNA sequence: TGTGCCAGCAGTTTTTTGAGCGGGAGAGGGGATGAGCAGTTCTTC. Residues: CASSFLSGRGDEQFF.

The gene calls are TRBV20-1 and TRBJ2-1; D ambiguous. Trimming took off 2 bases at V and 7 bases at J, with 18 bases between the two ends. The CDR3 extends over 15 amino acids. CDR1 is DFQATT and CDR2 is SNEGSKA in the germline V gene (reference sequence). The CDR3 nucleotides read TGCAGTGCTAGAAAGGTGGGGAACAATAAAAATGAGCAGTTCTTC. Residues: CSARKVGNNKNEQFF.

The gene calls are TRBV12-3 or TRBV12-4 and TRBJ1-5; perhaps TRBD1 as D (5 bases). CDR3 length equals 14 residues. With 4 bases removed from V and 7 bases from J, the gap between germline ends came to 14 bases. This chain's CDR3 is CASSWGMGSQPQHF. As DNA, the CDR3 is TGTGCCAGCAGTTGGGGCATGGGTTCCCAGCCCCAGCATTTT.